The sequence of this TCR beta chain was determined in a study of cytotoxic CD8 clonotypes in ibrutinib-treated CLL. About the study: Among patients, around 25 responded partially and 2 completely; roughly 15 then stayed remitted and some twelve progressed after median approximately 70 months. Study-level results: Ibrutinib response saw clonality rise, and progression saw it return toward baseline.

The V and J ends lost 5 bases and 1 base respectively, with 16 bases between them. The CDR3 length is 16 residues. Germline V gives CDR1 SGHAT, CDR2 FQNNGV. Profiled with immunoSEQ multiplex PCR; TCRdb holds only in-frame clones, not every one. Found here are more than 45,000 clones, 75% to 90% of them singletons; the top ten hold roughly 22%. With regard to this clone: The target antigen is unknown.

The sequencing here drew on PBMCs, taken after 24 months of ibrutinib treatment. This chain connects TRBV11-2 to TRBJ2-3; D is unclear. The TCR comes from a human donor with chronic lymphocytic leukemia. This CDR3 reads CASSHGERLRTDTQYF. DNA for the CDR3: TGTGCCAGCAGCCACGGAGAGCGTTTGCGCACAGATACGCAGTATTTT.